The 9 T cell receptor beta chains in this list originate from one sample, sequenced in a study of blood T cells in healthy people across ages. The second PCR ran roughly 6 to 12 cycles with a sample-barcoded 5' primer and J-beta primers. Via MiXCR, TCRdb re-called the 5' RACE reads, giving one row per CDR3 protein. The data contain more than 750,000 distinct CDR3 sequences, around 29% of them singletons. In addition, the sample was reused for a study of T cells of mothers and their children.

Sequencing input: blood. All receptors come from a woman aged 40-49 years in good health.

There are a few counts of this clonotype. V is TRBV7-8 and J is TRBJ1-1, with TRBD1 as a possible D gene (6 bases). CDR1 is SGHVS and CDR2 is FQNEAQ in the germline V gene. This CDR3 is 16 amino acids long. The germline V and J ends were trimmed by 0 bases and 0 bases, with 11 bases remaining between them. DNA of the CDR3: TGTGCCAGCAGCTTAGCCGAACAGGGAATGAACACTGAAGCTTTCTTT. Amino acid sequence: CASSLAEQGMNTEAFF.

V is TRBV6-5 and J is TRBJ1-1, with 7 bases that match TRBD1. This CDR3 is built from 15 residues. Germline loops: CDR1 MNHEY, CDR2 SVGAGI. The V and J ends lost 5 bases and 4 bases, in that order; junction bases with no gene match: 10. In DNA, the CDR3 is TGTGCCAGCAGTGGTTACAGGGGAGACAGCACTGAAGCTTTCTTT. It encodes CASSGYRGDSTEAFF.

This chain connects TRBV5-1 to TRBJ2-5, with 7 bases lining up with TRBD1. Germline CDR1 is SGHRS and CDR2 is YFSETQ. The CDR3 is made up of 14 amino acids. The J segment lost 1 base and the V segment lost 3 bases, leaving 3 bases of the junction unmatched. The CDR3 here is CASSYPGGQETQYF. The CDR3 DNA reads TGCGCCAGCAGCTACCCAGGGGGCCAAGAGACCCAGTACTTC. The variable domain in full, with the rest retrieved from reference TRBV5-1 and TRBJ2-5, is KAGVTQTPRYLIKTRGQQVTLSCSPISGHRSVSWYQQTPGQGLQFLFEYFSETQRNKGNFPGRFSGRQFSNSRSEMNVSTLELGDSALYLCASSYPGGQETQYFGPGTRLLVL.

This clonotype came up a few times. This chain connects TRBV11-2 to TRBJ1-1; tentative D call: TRBD1 (6 bases). With 4 bases removed from V and 4 bases from J, the gap between germline ends came to 13 bases. From germline, CDR1 is SGHAT and CDR2 FQNNGV. This CDR3 spans 14 amino acids. CDR3: CASSSLGGPTEAFF. Written as DNA, the CDR3 is TGTGCCAGCAGCTCTTTAGGGGGTCCCACTGAAGCTTTCTTT.

This clonotype was seen at least ten times. This chain links TRBV15 with TRBJ1-2; 7 nucleotides line up with TRBD1. With 2 bases clipped from V and 4 bases from J, the junction kept 1 base outside the gene matches. This CDR3 is built from 13 residues. In germline, CDR1 is LNHNV, CDR2 YYDKDF (reference sequence). CDR3 loop: CATSRSGGYGYTF. As DNA, the CDR3 is TGTGCCACCAGCAGATCAGGGGGCTATGGCTACACCTTC.

A word on this clonotype: Germline and junction disagree at one end, which may indicate a read error. This chain joins TRBV5-1 and TRBJ2-7, with a tentative D call TRBD2 (6 bases). This CDR3 comprises 14 residues. CDR1 is SGHRS and CDR2 is YFSETQ in the germline V gene. As DNA, the CDR3 is TGCGTCAGCAGCTTTACGGGGGAGTCCTACGAGCAGTACTTC. This encodes CVSSFTGESYEQYF.

This clonotype was seen at least ten times. This rearrangement joins TRBV27 to TRBJ1-1, with 8 bases identical to TRBD1. Trimming at V came to 6 bases and at J to 1 base, leaving 7 bases not matched to a gene. The germline CDR1 and CDR2 sequences are MNHEY and SMNVEV (reference sequence). The CDR3 length is 15 residues. CDR3 in DNA: TGTGCCAGCAGCGACAGGGGCCAACGGAACACTGAAGCTTTCTTT. Protein: CASSDRGQRNTEAFF.

The V call is TRBV29-1, the J call TRBJ2-1; D is ambiguous. CDR3 length equals 12 residues. CDR1 is SQVTM and CDR2 is ANQGSEA in the germline V gene. The V and J ends lost 6 bases and 10 bases respectively, with 16 bases between them. The CDR3 reads CSVAGVRREQFF. The CDR3 DNA reads TGCAGCGTCGCCGGAGTCCGCCGAGAGCAGTTCTTC.

This clonotype was seen a handful of times. The rearrangement joins TRBV29-1 to TRBJ1-6; 7 bases agree with TRBD1. The CDR3 has 14 amino acids. The germline V gene encodes CDR1 SQVTM and CDR2 ANQGSEA. V trimming: 4 bases; J trimming: 9 bases; junction bases outside the gene matches: 9. The CDR3 DNA is TGCAGCGTTGCCAAAGACAGGGATAGTTCACCCCTCCACTTT. Its translation is CSVAKDRDSSPLHF.